This T cell receptor beta chain was recovered during a study of T cells in Graves' hyperthyroidism and ophthalmopathy (dated by TCRdb to about 2019). In terms of the full investigation: Peripheral blood was sampled at the time of initial diagnosis, prior to any treatment. To identify TCR V-J signatures that set the groups apart, the researchers used a discovery cohort of about a hundred patients, made up of 40 to 45 with Graves' ophthalmopathy and about 60 with stable Graves' hyperthyroidism. Prospective prediction of ophthalmopathy was tested in an independent validation cohort consisting of 18 hyperthyroidism patients and more than 15 patients who later progressed to ophthalmopathy. The 95 to 100 discovery patients were randomly divided into training and test sets at a 7:3 ratio. In addition, the study compared T-cell repertoires in thyroid tissue and in blood from roughly six Graves' hyperthyroidism patients. After blood sampling, hyperthyroidism patients were treated with methimazole at a starting dose of 30 mg daily, and ophthalmopathy patients were treated with high-dose intravenous methylprednisolone. According to the paper, TCR Vbeta CDR3 sequencing was carried out on over 130 peripheral blood samples, which came from 40 to 45 ophthalmopathy, some 73 hyperthyroidism and around 17 progressor patients. Here is what the overall study found, with its caveats: Most expanded thyroid clonotypes (frequency above 0.001) were also found in blood, which suggests that blood repertoires may mirror thyroid immune responses. During validation, the model predicted progression to ophthalmopathy a median of about 6.5 months ahead of onset, with approximately 70% sensitivity and around 72% specificity. No statistical method was used to fix the sample size in advance, and group allocation was not hidden from the investigators. A 13 V-J signature model separated ophthalmopathy from stable hyperthyroidism, with roughly 88% sensitivity and approximately 81% specificity in cross-validation and 80%/75% in testing.

CDR3 length: 16 amino acids, cysteine to phenylalanine. CDR3 DNA only is kept here, 48 bases in frame from base 1. Taken from the germline V gene, the CDR1 and CDR2 loops are MGHRA and YSYEKL. V sheds 0 bases and J sheds 4 bases, leaving 13 bases between their ends. Amplification of TCR beta CDR3 regions was carried out from RNA transcripts. A first-round RT-PCR of the TCR CDR3 used the HTBI primer set with the Qiagen OneStep RT-PCR kit. The libraries were constructed in a second round of multiplex PCR and then size-selected and purified. The libraries were sequenced on an Illumina HiSeq2000 using paired-end 100 bp reads. The paper's processing steps were these. Raw data were processed with SOAPnuke, discarding reads with adapters, uncalled bases, mean Phred below 15, or no exact constant-primer or identifier match. COPE v1.2.5 was used to merge high-quality paired reads, and clonotypes were defined as unique nucleotide sequences. Clonotypes were aligned to IMGT TRBV, TRBD and TRBJ reference segments using MiTCR v1.1. The analysis included only V-J combinations with a frequency above 0.0001, which together covered more than 99% of the repertoires. The TCS score was defined as F50 (clonal expansion) divided by E x V (chaos), with BLOSUM62-based TCRdist calculated between CDR3 peptides within each V-J. Welch's t-statistics and random forest reduced just over 500 V-J features to fewer than 15, which were used in a naive Bayes classifier (R e1071). The public reads were reanalyzed by TCRdb: fastp trimming at Q25, MiXCR alignment, in-frame beta chains only. Each record represents a unique CDR3 protein, reported with the most common genes and DNA among its rows. The V and J calls here are based on TCRdb, not the publication. The sample profile shows over 450,000 distinct CDR3 sequences; 17% of them were found once. Clones ranked in the top ten supply about 16% of the sample.

Moderately to severely active disease, a Clinical Activity Score of at least 3, a NOSPECS grade of at least 4, and a duration under 3 months were present in ophthalmopathy patients. Patients with uncontrolled infections, other autoimmune diseases, pregnancy or lactation were excluded. Diagnoses relied on clinical symptoms, serum thyroxine and TRAb, thyroid ultrasound and orbital computed tomography. PBMCs were separated from approximately 9.9 ml of fresh peripheral blood using Ficoll-Paque density gradient centrifugation. Total RNA was extracted with Trizol reagent, and quality was checked on an Agilent 2100 Bioanalyzer. Turning to this clonotype: Its antigen remains undetermined. No base qualities exist here, and no much larger clone lies one base off it.

The sequence was obtained from a woman between 18 and 29 years old with Graves' ophthalmopathy. The sample consisted of blood. The V and J genes are TRBV4-1 and TRBJ1-3; no confident D gene assignment can be made. The CDR3 reads CASSQDAGLVGNTIYF. The DNA sequence reads TGCGCCAGCAGCCAAGATGCGGGTTTGGTGGGAAACACCATATATTTT.